A selection of T cell receptor beta chains follows, all from one sample in a study of OX40 agonist ivuxolimab in advanced cancers. The protocol was immunoSEQ multiplex PCR, while the TCRdb copy is restricted to in-frame clones and leaves out a portion. The profile covers 36,000 or so clones, with about 81% appearing a single time and approximately 21% taken by the ten largest. Source: CD4+ or CD8+ T cells sorted from blood, taken in a trial of the OX40 agonist ivuxolimab. Receptors were obtained from an adult with an advanced solid tumor such as melanoma, head and neck, liver or kidney cancer. Both conserved end residues are part of each CDR3. Fields, in order: V gene, CDR3 length, D gene, J gene, clone size, CDR3 DNA, CDR3 protein. The D gene is left open where the match is weak. The listing skips clone size in some rows; elsewhere it reads once, few, many or a size class.

>TRBV19|11|-|TRBJ2-5|few
TGTGCCAGTAGTATAGCAGAGACCCAGTACTTC
CASSIAETQYF
>TRBV7-9|15|TRBD1|TRBJ1-3|few
TGTGCCAGCAGCCGGGACAGCCGGCCGGGAAACACCATATATTTT
CASSRDSRPGNTIYF
>TRBV27|15|-|TRBJ1-2|-
TGTGCCAGCAGTTTTCTTGCAGGGAGACGCCATGGCTACACCTTC
CASSFLAGRRHGYTF
>TRBV6-5|15|-|TRBJ2-3|-
TGTGCCAGCAGTGCATACGCGGGACCCACAAATACGCAGTATTTT
CASSAYAGPTNTQYF
>TRBV29-1|10|-|TRBJ1-1|-
TGCAGCGCCACAAATACTGAAGCTTTCTTT
CSATNTEAFF
>TRBV6-5|14|TRBD2|TRBJ2-7|-
TGTGCCAGCGCAGCCGGGGGGGCGTCCTACGAGCAGTACTTC
CASAAGGASYEQYF
>TRBV2|12|-|TRBJ1-1|once
TGTGCCAGCAGTGAACAAATCACTGAAGCTTTCTTT
CASSEQITEAFF
>TRBV19|16|TRBD1|TRBJ2-2|-
TGTGCCAGTAGTCCATGGACAGGGGAGGTTACCGGGGAGCTGTTTTTT
CASSPWTGEVTGELFF
>TRBV4-3|16|TRBD1|TRBJ1-4|-
TGCGCCAGCAGCCAAGATAGGCGACAGGGGGTTGGGAAACTGTTTTTT
CASSQDRRQGVGKLFF
>TRBV19|14|-|TRBJ2-7|-
TGTGCCAGTAGTGCCGGACCGATCTCCTACGAGCAGTACTTC
CASSAGPISYEQYF
>TRBV27|14|-|TRBJ2-2|-
TGTGCCAGCAGTTTATACGGCAGCACCGGGGAGCTGTTTTTT
CASSLYGSTGELFF
>TRBV18|12|-|TRBJ1-1|-
TGTGCCAGCTCACCGGGGCATCCTGAAGCTTTCTTT
CASSPGHPEAFF
>TRBV10-1|15|-|TRBJ1-1|once
TGCGCCAGCAGTGAGTCGCGGGGAAAGAACACTGAAGCTTTCTTT
CASSESRGKNTEAFF
>TRBV7-2|15|-|TRBJ1-3|-
TGTGCCAGCAGCCCCTCCGGGGAAGCAGGAAACACCATATATTTT
CASSPSGEAGNTIYF
>TRBV5-5|13|-|TRBJ1-2|-
TGTGCCAGCAGCTTGGACCAGTTTTATGGCTACACCTTC
CASSLDQFYGYTF
>TRBV7-3|14|TRBD2|TRBJ2-3|-
TGTGCCAGCAGCTCCTTCGGGGGGGCAGATACGCAGTATTTT
CASSSFGGADTQYF
>TRBV7-6|12|-|TRBJ2-2|-
TGTGCCAGCAGCCCAAGGGTCGGGGAGCTGTTTTTT
CASSPRVGELFF
>TRBV30|11|-|TRBJ2-5|once
TGTGCCTGGAGTGTACAGAAGACCCAGTACTTC
CAWSVQKTQYF
>TRBV5-6|14|-|TRBJ2-3|-
TGTGCCAGCAGCTTGTCAGGCAGTAGAGATACGCAGTATTTT
CASSLSGSRDTQYF
>TRBV9|19|TRBD1|TRBJ2-4|-
TGTGCCAGCAGCGCCAGGGGACAGCCGGGGAGCAGCGCCAAAAACATTCAGTACTTC
CASSARGQPGSSAKNIQYF
>TRBV28|14|-|TRBJ2-7|-
TGTGCCAGCAGATCGTCGACGGGAACCTACGAGCAGTACTTC
CASRSSTGTYEQYF
>TRBV28|17|TRBD2|TRBJ2-3|once
TGTGCCAGCAGTGAGCCTAGCGGGGGGCGAATGCCAGATACGCAGTATTTT
CASSEPSGGRMPDTQYF
>TRBV28|14|-|TRBJ1-6|-
TGTGCCAGCACCCCCGGGAGGGGCCCCTCACCCCTCCACTTT
CASTPGRGPSPLHF
>TRBV28|12|-|TRBJ1-5|-
TGTGCCAGCAGGGAAGGGAATCAGCCCCAGCATTTT
CASREGNQPQHF
>TRBV2|13|-|TRBJ2-1|-
TGTGCCAGCACACAGCTGACATACAATGAGCAGTTCTTC
CASTQLTYNEQFF
>TRBV7-3|13|-|TRBJ2-1|-
TGTGCCAGCAGCTTAATGAGCTACAATGAGCAGTTCTTC
CASSLMSYNEQFF
>TRBV29-1|13|-|TRBJ2-1|-
TGCAGCGTTGAATCCTACCCTTACAATGAGCAGTTCTTC
CSVESYPYNEQFF
>TRBV21-1|15|-|TRBJ2-2|-
TGTGCCAGCAGCACGGCACGGACAAACACCGGGGAGCTGTTTTTT
CASSTARTNTGELFF
>TRBV6-6|15|TRBD1|TRBJ1-5|-
TGTGCCAGCAGTCCACGGACAGGGTTGATTCAGCCCCAGCATTTT
CASSPRTGLIQPQHF
>TRBV11-2|14|-|TRBJ1-5|once
TGTGCCAGCAGCCTAGGGGGGGGCAATCAGCCCCAGCATTTT
CASSLGGGNQPQHF